Below, one T cell receptor (beta chain) is given with its context. Germline CDR1 reads SQVTM; CDR2 reads ANQGSEA. The CDR3 covers 14 residues. V shed 1 base and J shed 7 bases, with 16 bases lying between them. The data belong to a study of blood T cell repertoires in COVID-19. About the study: In each case, the material was cDNA or gDNA derived from T cells, B-cell-depleted T cells, or PBMCs.

Using immunoSEQ multiplex PCR, the repertoire was profiled, and TCRdb retains in-frame clones only, with some absent. Among about 180,000 clones listed, approximately 86% were seen once. The chain has TRBV29-1 and TRBJ1-2; possibly TRBD1 for D (5 bases). The source of this sequence is a man in his forties or fifties with active or convalescent COVID-19. The sequencing sample was made of peripheral blood. CDR3 nucleotides: TGCAGCGTTGAAGGACAGAAGGGGATCCGTGGCTACACCTTC. It translates to CSVEGQKGIRGYTF.